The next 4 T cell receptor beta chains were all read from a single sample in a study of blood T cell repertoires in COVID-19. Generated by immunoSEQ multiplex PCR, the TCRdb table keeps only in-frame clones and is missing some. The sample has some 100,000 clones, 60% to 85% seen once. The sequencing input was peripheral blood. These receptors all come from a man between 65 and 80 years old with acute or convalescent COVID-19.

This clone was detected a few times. The CDR3 protein is CATRGQVNQPQHF. CDR3 sequence (DNA): TGTGCCACTAGGGGACAGGTCAATCAGCCCCAGCATTTT. The chain joins TRBV6-5 to TRBJ1-5; 8 nucleotides match TRBD1. Germline trimming cut 10 bases from V and 3 bases from J; bases unmatched to any gene: 5. The CDR3 extends over 13 amino acids. From germline, CDR1 is MNHEY and CDR2 SVGAGI.

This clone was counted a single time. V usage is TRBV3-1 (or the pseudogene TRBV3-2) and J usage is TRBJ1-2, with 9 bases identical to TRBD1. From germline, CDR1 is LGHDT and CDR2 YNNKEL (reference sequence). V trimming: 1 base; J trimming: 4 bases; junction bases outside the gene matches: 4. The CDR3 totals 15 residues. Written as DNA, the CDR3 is TGTGCCAGCAGCCAAGGGGGACAGGGCGGCTATGGCTACACCTTC. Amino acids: CASSQGGQGGYGYTF.

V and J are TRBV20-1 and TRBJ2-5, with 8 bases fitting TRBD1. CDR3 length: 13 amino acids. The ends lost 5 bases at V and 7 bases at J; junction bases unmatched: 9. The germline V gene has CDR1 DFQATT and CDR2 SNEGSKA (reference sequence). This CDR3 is CSAGGQGVGTQYF. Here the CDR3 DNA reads TGCAGTGCTGGTGGACAGGGAGTGGGGACCCAGTACTTC.

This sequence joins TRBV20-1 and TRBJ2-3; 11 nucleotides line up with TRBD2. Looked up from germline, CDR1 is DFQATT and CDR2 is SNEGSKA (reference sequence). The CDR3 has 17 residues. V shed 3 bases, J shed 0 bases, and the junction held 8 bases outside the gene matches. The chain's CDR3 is CSASGALAGGSTDTQYF. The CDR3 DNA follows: TGCAGTGCTAGTGGGGCGCTAGCGGGGGGCAGCACAGATACGCAGTATTTT.